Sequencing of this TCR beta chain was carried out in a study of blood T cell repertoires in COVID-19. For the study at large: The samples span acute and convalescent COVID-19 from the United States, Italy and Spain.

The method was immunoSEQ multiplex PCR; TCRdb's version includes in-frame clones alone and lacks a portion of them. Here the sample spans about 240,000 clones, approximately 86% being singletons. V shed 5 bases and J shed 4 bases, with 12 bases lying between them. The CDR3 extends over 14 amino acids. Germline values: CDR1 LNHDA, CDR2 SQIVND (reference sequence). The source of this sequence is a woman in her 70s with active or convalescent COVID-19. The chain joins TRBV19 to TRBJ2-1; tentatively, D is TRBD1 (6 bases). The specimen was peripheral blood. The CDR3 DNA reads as TGTGCCAGTAGTCCCGGGACACCTTACAATGAGCAGTTCTTC. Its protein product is CASSPGTPYNEQFF.